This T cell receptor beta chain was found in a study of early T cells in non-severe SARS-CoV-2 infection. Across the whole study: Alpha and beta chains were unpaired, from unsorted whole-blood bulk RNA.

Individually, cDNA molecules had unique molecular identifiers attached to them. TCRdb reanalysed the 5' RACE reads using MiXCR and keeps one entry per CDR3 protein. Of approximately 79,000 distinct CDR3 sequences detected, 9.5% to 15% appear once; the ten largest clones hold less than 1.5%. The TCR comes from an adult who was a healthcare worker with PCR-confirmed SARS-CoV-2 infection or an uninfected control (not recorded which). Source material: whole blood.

CDR3: CASSHHPNPRDSNQPQHF. The CDR3 DNA reads TGCGCCAGCAGCCATCACCCCAACCCCAGGGATAGCAATCAGCCCCAGCATTTT. The chain has TRBV4-1 and TRBJ1-5, with D perhaps TRBD1 (5 bases). There are 18 residues in the CDR3. CDR1 and CDR2 (germline): MGHRA, YSYEKL. V gave up 3 bases and J gave up 0 bases, with 18 bases separating them.